This TCR beta chain was recorded in a study of Ad26.COV2.S vaccination and SARS-CoV-2 variants. Profiled with immunoSEQ multiplex PCR; TCRdb holds only in-frame clones, not every one. The sample consists of more than 120,000 clones, approximately 90% of them appearing once. The length of the CDR3 is 14 residues. The germline CDR1 and CDR2 sequences are SGHRS and YFSETQ. Trimming left V 0 bases short and J 5 bases short, with 9 bases between. This receptor was obtained from a human donor who had recovered from COVID-19. The genes are TRBV5-1 and TRBJ2-1, with a possible D match to TRBD1 (5 bases). Source: peripheral blood, taken after recovery from COVID-19. As DNA, the CDR3 is TGCGCCAGCAGCTTGGCCTGGGGCGACAATGAGCAGTTCTTC. Translated: CASSLAWGDNEQFF.